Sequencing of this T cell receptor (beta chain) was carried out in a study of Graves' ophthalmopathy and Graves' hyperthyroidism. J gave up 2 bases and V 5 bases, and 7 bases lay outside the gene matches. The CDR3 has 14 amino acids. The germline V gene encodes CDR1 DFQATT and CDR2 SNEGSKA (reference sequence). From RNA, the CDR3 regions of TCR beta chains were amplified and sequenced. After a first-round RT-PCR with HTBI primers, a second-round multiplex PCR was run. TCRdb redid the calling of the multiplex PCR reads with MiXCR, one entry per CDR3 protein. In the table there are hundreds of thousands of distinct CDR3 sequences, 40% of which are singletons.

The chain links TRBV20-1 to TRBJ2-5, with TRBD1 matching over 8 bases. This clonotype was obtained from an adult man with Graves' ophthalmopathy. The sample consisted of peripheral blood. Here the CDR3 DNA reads TGCAGTGCTTCATCGGGACAGGCTCAAGAGACCCAGTACTTC. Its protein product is CSASSGQAQETQYF.